A single sample gave rise to the 10 T cell receptor beta chains below, sequenced in a study of tumor and adjacent non-tumor tissue in lung cancer. The library came from three nested PCR rounds adapted from ARM-PCR protocols. TCRdb re-derived calls from the multiplex PCR reads in MiXCR, one entry per CDR3 protein. Here the sample spans about 76,000 distinct CDR3 sequences, around 70% being singletons. The template was RNA from unsorted bulk tissue. The sample comprised lung tumor tissue. These receptors all come from a woman between 65 and 79 years old with non-small cell lung cancer.

This clonotype was counted at least ten times. The chain uses TRBV12-3 or TRBV12-4 and TRBJ2-2; tentative D call: TRBD1 (6 bases). The length of the CDR3 is 16 residues. Trimming stripped 5 bases from V and 3 bases from J, with 16 bases between. The CDR3: CASSRNTQGYTGELFF. DNA for the CDR3: TGTGCCAGCAGTCGTAATACTCAGGGGTACACCGGGGAGCTGTTTTTT.

This chain connects TRBV29-1 to TRBJ2-2; TRBD1 might be the D (5 bases). Germline V gene lookup returns CDR1 SQVTM and CDR2 ANQGSEA. The CDR3 runs 12 residues. CDR3 loop: CIVSWGSGELFF. The CDR3 nucleotides read TGCATCGTCAGCTGGGGCTCCGGGGAGCTGTTTTTT.

V and J are TRBV4-1 and TRBJ1-5; perhaps TRBD1 as D (6 bases). Germline values: CDR1 MGHRA, CDR2 YSYEKL. With 4 bases removed from V and 10 bases from J, the gap between germline ends came to 23 bases. The CDR3 extends over 16 amino acids. CDR3 amino acids: CASSPGGRWLGQPQHF. In DNA, the CDR3 is TGCGCCAGCAGCCCCGGGGGCAGGTGGCTGGGTCAACCCCAGCATTTT.

The J gene is TRBJ1-1, the V gene TRBV28; a weak D match, TRBD1 (5 bases). The CDR3 has 14 amino acids. Germline-derived CDR1 and CDR2 are MDHEN and SYDVKM. Trimming pared 3 bases from V and 8 bases from J, leaving 16 bases between. The CDR3 region is CASSFWGDNIEAFF. The CDR3 DNA follows: TGTGCCAGCAGTTTTTGGGGCGATAACATCGAAGCTTTCTTT.

Remarks on this clonotype: Being one base from a much bigger clone, this may be a read error. The J gene is TRBJ2-2, the V gene TRBV7-8; D may be TRBD2 (6 bases). The CDR3 runs to 17 residues. Germline CDR1 is SGHVS and CDR2 is FQNEAQ. The V end was cut by 10 bases, the J end by 0 bases, with 21 bases between. CDR3 sequence: CAIIRLRGTSNTGELFF. The CDR3 DNA follows: TGTGCCATCATCAGACTCCGAGGGACTTCGAACACCGGGGAGCTGTTTTTT.

Details on this clonotype: A read error may explain this, as a much larger clone is one base away. This chain connects TRBV28 to TRBJ2-1; 8 bases agree with TRBD2. The germline V gene encodes CDR1 MDHEN and CDR2 SYDVKM. The CDR3 loop spans 16 amino acids. CDR3 sequence reads: CASSLFATSGGRTQLF. The DNA of the CDR3 is TGTGCCAGCAGTTTATTCGCCACTAGCGGAGGAAGGACCCAGCTCTTC.

The CDR3 is CASAWTQNTRELFF. Written as DNA, the CDR3 is TGTGCCAGCGCCTGGACACAGAACACAAGGGAGCTGTTTTTT. The chain has TRBV2 and TRBJ2-2, with D perhaps TRBD1 (5 bases). The germline CDR1 and CDR2 sequences are SNHLY and FYNNEI. CDR3 length: 14 amino acids. Trimming pared 8 bases from V and 9 bases from J, leaving 19 bases between.

A remark on this clonotype: One junction end disagrees with the germline gene, perhaps due to a read error. V usage is TRBV5-1 and J usage is TRBJ2-1, with a weak D call TRBD2 (6 bases). The germline CDR1 and CDR2 sequences are SGHRS and YFSETQ. CDR3 length: 15 residues. The CDR3 coding sequence is TGTGCCAGCAGTGCGGGACCCGAGGTCTTCAATGAGCAGTTCTTC. This gives the protein CASSAGPEVFNEQFF. The full variable domain, with the rest looked up from reference TRBV5-1 and TRBJ2-1, is KAGVTQTPRYLIKTRGQQVTLSCSPISGHRSVSWYQQTPGQGLQFLFEYFSETQRNKGNFPGRFSGRQFSNSRSEMNVSTLELGDSALYLCASSAGPEVFNEQFFGPGTRLTVL.

About this clonotype itself: Given a much more abundant clone one base away, this may be a read error. This chain links TRBV11-2 with TRBJ2-7, with D uncertain. Trimming stripped 5 bases from V and 2 bases from J, with 10 bases between. Germline CDR1 SGHAT, CDR2 FQNNGV. There are 13 residues in the CDR3. CDR3 in amino acids: CASSVDLAYEQYF. In nucleotides, the CDR3 is TGTGCCAGCAGCGTTGACTTGGCCTACGAGCAGTACTTC.

The table lists this clonotype with a count of one. The germline gene is not matched at one end of the junction; a read error may be the cause. The chain couples TRBV7-9 to TRBJ1-2, with a possible D match to TRBD1 (6 bases). Germline V gene sequence: CDR1 SEHNR, CDR2 FQNEAQ (reference sequence). This CDR3 region has 15 residues. The DNA for the CDR3 is TGTGCCAGCAACTTAGGTTGGGGGCGCGACTATGGCTACACCTTC. Its translation is CASNLGWGRDYGYTF.